This record covers a single T cell receptor (beta chain). Its antigen is currently unknown. The data stem from a study of OX40 agonist ivuxolimab in advanced cancers. Study results and limitations: Partly responding patients at 0.1-3.0 mg/kg showed some of the smallest clonal expansion. Normalized T-cell clonal expansion was also low in some nonresponders.

Germline loops: CDR1 SQVTM, CDR2 ANQGSEA. V gave up 7 bases and J gave up 0 bases, with 3 bases separating them. This CDR3 comprises 10 residues. Sampling of blood occurred at baseline, cycle 4 day 1, and cycle 7 day 1. The table came from immunoSEQ multiplex PCR; TCRdb's copy has only in-frame clones and leaves some out. Altogether fewer than 30,000 clones are present, approximately 80% being singletons, with the ten largest covering 26%. This sample comprised CD4+ or CD8+ T cells sorted from blood, obtained in a trial of the OX40 agonist ivuxolimab. This TCR was sampled from an adult with an advanced solid tumor such as melanoma, head and neck, liver or kidney cancer. This chain uses TRBV29-1 with TRBJ1-1; D gene uncertain. The CDR3 protein is CSGVNTEAFF. CDR3 coding DNA: TGCAGCGGGGTGAACACTGAAGCTTTCTTT.